The 10 T cell receptor beta chains listed next were all sequenced from one sample in a study of cytomegalovirus exposure and HLA in healthy donors. PCR used 60 Vbeta primers and 13 Jbeta primers. The method was immunoSEQ multiplex PCR; TCRdb's version includes in-frame clones alone and lacks a portion of them. Its table records approximately 27,000 clones. Sequencing used PBMCs. These receptors all stem from a man aged 25 to 40 in good health and CMV-seronegative.

CDR3 protein: CASSGYIAGGTGELFF. The CDR3, as DNA: TGTGCCAGCAGTGGTTATATAGCGGGAGGAACCGGGGAGCTGTTTTTT. The rearrangement links TRBV2 to TRBJ2-2; 10 bases line up with TRBD2. The germline V gene has CDR1 SNHLY and CDR2 FYNNEI. V lost 4 bases to trimming and J lost 5 bases; unmatched junction nucleotides: 7. The CDR3 is made up of 16 amino acids.

The chain joins TRBV4-3 to TRBJ2-5; 8 bases fit TRBD1. This CDR3 region has 16 residues. The germline V gene encodes CDR1 LGHNA and CDR2 YSLEER. V gave up 1 base and J gave up 0 bases; unmatched junction bases: 4. The CDR3 here is CASSQAWTGYQETQYF. The CDR3 DNA reads as TGCGCCAGCAGCCAAGCTTGGACAGGGTACCAAGAGACCCAGTACTTC.

The chain recombines TRBV6-5 with TRBJ1-1; D might be TRBD1 (5 bases). The germline V gene encodes CDR1 MNHEY and CDR2 SVGAGI. V was pared by 6 bases and J by 5 bases, with 19 bases between. The CDR3 is 15 residues long. CDR3 nucleotides: TGTGCCAGCAGCCGACTCGGGGGTTTTGGGACTGAAGCTTTCTTT. Its protein is CASSRLGGFGTEAFF.

V and J are TRBV19 and TRBJ2-7; 9 bases fit TRBD2. CDR3 size: 15 residues. J was trimmed by 5 bases and V by 8 bases; bases with no gene match: 13. Germline V gene data show CDR1 as LNHDA and CDR2 as SQIVND (reference sequence). CDR3 in amino acids: CASRRREGVRDEQYF. The CDR3 region has the DNA TGTGCCAGTCGTCGGCGGGAGGGAGTACGCGACGAGCAGTACTTC.

V usage is TRBV5-1 and J usage is TRBJ1-1, with a weak D call TRBD1 (6 bases). Looked up from germline, CDR1 is SGHRS and CDR2 is YFSETQ. The V gene lost 0 bases and the J gene lost 11 bases, with 14 bases spanning the gap. The length of the CDR3 is 13 residues. CDR3 DNA: TGCGCCAGCAGCTTGGATAAGACAGGCCGGGCTTTCTTT. Protein: CASSLDKTGRAFF.

The chain uses TRBV30 and TRBJ2-1, with 10 bases identical to TRBD2. Per germline, CDR1 GTSNPN and CDR2 SVGIG (reference sequence). V gave up 0 bases and J gave up 9 bases; unmatched junction bases: 11. The CDR3 is 16 residues long. The CDR3 sequence is CAWSVVDTSGIAEQFF. CDR3 bases: TGTGCCTGGAGTGTTGTCGATACTAGCGGGATTGCTGAGCAGTTCTTC.

The chain joins TRBV28 to TRBJ1-2; 8 nucleotides align to TRBD1. Germline loops: CDR1 MDHEN, CDR2 SYDVKM. The ends lost 9 bases at V and 5 bases at J; junction bases unmatched: 14. This CDR3 has 15 residues. CDR3 loop: CASQPPPNRGYGYTF. The CDR3 coding sequence is TGTGCCAGTCAGCCCCCCCCCAACAGGGGGTATGGCTACACCTTC.

The chain joins TRBV19 to TRBJ1-1; 9 bases are shared with TRBD1. CDR1 and CDR2 from the germline V gene are LNHDA and SQIVND (reference sequence). With V trimmed by 7 bases and J by 1 base, 7 bases remained unmatched. This CDR3 has 15 residues. The DNA for the CDR3 is TGTGCCAGTACTACCTTGGGACAGGGGAACACTGAAGCTTTCTTT. Its translation: CASTTLGQGNTEAFF.

The genes are TRBV4-3 and TRBJ2-3; 8 positions agree with TRBD2. Losses at the gene ends were 4 bases for V and 2 bases for J; bases not matched to a gene: 5. Germline V CDR1 and CDR2: LGHNA, YSLEER. The CDR3 is 15 amino acids. Written as DNA, the CDR3 is TGCGCCAGCAGCCCCTTAGCGGGGACCACAGATACGCAGTATTTT. Amino acid sequence: CASSPLAGTTDTQYF.

V and J are TRBV5-6 and TRBJ1-3; D possibly corresponds to TRBD1 (6 bases). Germline CDR1 SGHDT, CDR2 YYEEEE. Trimming cost V 2 bases and J 0 bases, with 18 bases left between them. The CDR3 spans 18 residues. CDR3 bases: TGTGCCAGCAGCTTTTGGTCAACAGGGCGACCCTCTGGAAACACCATATATTTT. Translating it yields CASSFWSTGRPSGNTIYF. Full variable domain (rest looked up from reference TRBV5-6 and TRBJ1-3): DAGVTQSPTHLIKTRGQQVTLRCSPKSGHDTVSWYQQALGQGPQFIFQYYEEEERQRGNFPDRFSGHQFPNYSSELNVNALLLGDSALYLCASSFWSTGRPSGNTIYFGEGSWLTVV.